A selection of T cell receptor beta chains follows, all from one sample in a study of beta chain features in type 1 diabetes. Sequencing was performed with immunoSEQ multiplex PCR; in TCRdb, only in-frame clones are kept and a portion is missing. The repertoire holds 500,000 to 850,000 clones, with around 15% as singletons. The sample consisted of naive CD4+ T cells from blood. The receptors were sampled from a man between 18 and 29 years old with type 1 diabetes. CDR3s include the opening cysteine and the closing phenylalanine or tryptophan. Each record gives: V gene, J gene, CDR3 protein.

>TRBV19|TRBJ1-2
CASTTEPYGYTF
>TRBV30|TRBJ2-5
CAWSDTGLATETQYF
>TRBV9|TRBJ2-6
CASSPPGGANVLTF
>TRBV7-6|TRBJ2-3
CASSSLGEAADTQYF
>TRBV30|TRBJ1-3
CACTTPRGTGNTIYF
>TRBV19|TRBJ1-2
CASSLWTGGTGYTF
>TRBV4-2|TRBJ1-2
CASSQDIGQGDDYGYTF
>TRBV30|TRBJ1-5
CAWSTGTQPQHF
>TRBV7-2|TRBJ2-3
CASSWRLVGTDTQYF
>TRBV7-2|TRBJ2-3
CASSLVQRRDTQYF
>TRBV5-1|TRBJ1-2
CASSLVAGQGDGYTF
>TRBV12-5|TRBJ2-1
CASRFSGGAGEQFF
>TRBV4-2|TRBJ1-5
CASSQGGNQPQHF
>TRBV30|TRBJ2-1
CARLLSRGSYSEQFF
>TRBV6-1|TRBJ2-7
CASRGQSRGRGEQYF
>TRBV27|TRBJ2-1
CASSLGSTRYNEQFF
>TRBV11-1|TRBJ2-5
CASSLSPDQETQYF
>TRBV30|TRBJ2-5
CAWSVEYQETQYF
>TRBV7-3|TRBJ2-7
CASSPGTAADEQYF
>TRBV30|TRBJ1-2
CAWTEGTNYGYTF
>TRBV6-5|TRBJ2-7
CASSRSGTGDEQYF
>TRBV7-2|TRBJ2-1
CASSPNRVGSGYNEQFF
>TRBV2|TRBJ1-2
CASSEATTYGYTF
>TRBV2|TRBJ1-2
CASSANAGGLGGYTF
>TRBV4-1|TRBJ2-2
CASSQDRWRGRDGELFF
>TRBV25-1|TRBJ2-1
CASSEPMGQGVYNEQFF
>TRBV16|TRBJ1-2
CASSQSIGIPNYGYTF
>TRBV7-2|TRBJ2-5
CASSFTGTSGQETQYF